This entry features one T cell receptor beta chain sequence. Antigen specificity is unknown. A second about 7 to 11 cycle PCR used barcoded and J-beta primers. MiXCR was run by TCRdb on the 5' RACE reads, yielding one entry per CDR3 protein. The table includes about 680,000 distinct CDR3 sequences, roughly 50% detected once. These data originate in a study of blood T cells in healthy people across ages. The CDR3 runs to 15 residues. CDR1 and CDR2 (germline): SGHTA, FQGNSA. V was trimmed by 3 bases and J by 6 bases, leaving 12 bases between them. Whole-study findings and limits: Roughly linearly, TCR beta diversity per million T cells fell as age increased.

Those donating, healthy Caucasian individuals from Russia, were aged roughly 6 to 100. This TCR came from a woman between 55 and 75 years old in good health. Specimen: blood. V usage is TRBV7-2 and J usage is TRBJ1-6; D is possibly TRBD1 (6 bases). CDR3 in amino acids: CASSLRGGGNSPLHF. The CDR3 bases are TGTGCCAGCAGCTTGCGGGGAGGGGGTAATTCACCCCTCCACTTT.